This T cell receptor beta chain appears in the sequencing data of a study of neoadjuvant nivolumab and ipilimumab in lung cancer. Study-level information: Patients got nivolumab 3 mg/kg on days 1, 15 and 29; combination added ipilimumab 1 mg/kg day 1. Study outcomes and limitations: TCR receptors were sequenced in few samples. Resected tumors had greater TCR richness and clonality than uninvolved lung. Pathologic regression was not significantly tied to TCR clonality.

With regard to this clone: The target antigen is unknown.

Trimming took 0 bases from V and 3 from J, leaving 12 bases between them. CDR3 length equals 15 residues. From germline, CDR1 is MNHEY and CDR2 SVGAGI. Profiling relied on immunoSEQ multiplex PCR, and the TCRdb table lists in-frame clones only, not all of them. The profile shows 2,500 to 3,000 clones, more than 80% of them singletons. The sequencing here drew on tumor tissue, taken before neoadjuvant nivolumab, alone or with ipilimumab. This sequence originates from an adult with non-small cell lung cancer. The chain recombines TRBV6-5 with TRBJ2-7; D perhaps matches TRBD1 (6 bases). In DNA form, the CDR3 reads TGTGCCAGCAGTTACTCAAGGGGGAGTGGCTACGAGCAGTACTTC. Translating it yields CASSYSRGSGYEQYF.